This TCR beta chain is from a study of cytomegalovirus exposure and HLA in healthy donors. Study as a whole: There were approximately 85 million unique TCRs (from HLA-typed donors) in an early data release. Findings and caveats of the study: Among immune exposure information, only CMV serostatus was available. Sequencing depth roughly uniform across donors was assumed in presence/absence analyses. A later analysis showed TCR association rates differing by HLA locus, peaking at DRB1 and lowest at HLA-C.

With 60 Vbeta and 13 Jbeta primers, the PCR was carried out. Clones were sequenced by immunoSEQ multiplex PCR, and TCRdb holds only the in-frame ones, with some missing. Found here are roughly 120,000 clones, roughly 77% of them singletons; the top ten hold about 1%. V was trimmed by 5 bases and J by 2 bases, leaving 9 bases between them. Germline-derived CDR1 and CDR2 are SQVTM and ANQGSEA. This CDR3 has 12 residues. Of note for this clone: Its antigen remains unidentified.

The rearrangement joins TRBV29-1 to TRBJ1-1, with D uncertain. The source material was PBMCs. This receptor was identified in a woman in her 30s in good health and CMV-seronegative. The CDR3 DNA follows: TGCAGCGTTTGCTATAGAAACACTGAAGCTTTCTTT. As protein: CSVCYRNTEAFF.